This T cell receptor (beta chain) derives from a study of cytomegalovirus exposure and HLA in healthy donors. This clone turned up a few times. Primers: 60 Vbeta forward and 13 Jbeta reverse. The method was immunoSEQ multiplex PCR; TCRdb's version includes in-frame clones alone and lacks a portion of them. The sample has 170,000 or so clones, 80% to 85% seen once. Whereas donors were nominally healthy upon sampling, unrecorded immune exposures were probable. The germline V gene encodes CDR1 GTSNPN and CDR2 SVGIG (reference sequence). The J segment lost 1 base and the V segment lost 1 base, leaving 9 bases of the junction unmatched. The CDR3 has 18 amino acids.

V and J are TRBV30 and TRBJ2-4; 11 bases align to TRBD1. The clonotype was recovered from a man aged 50 to 60 in good health and CMV-seronegative. The sample taken for sequencing was PBMCs. The CDR3 DNA reads TGTGCCTGGAGTGACAGGAGGACAGGGGGCTTGGCCAAAAACATTCAGTACTTC. Translated: CAWSDRRTGGLAKNIQYF.